The source of this T cell receptor beta chain is a study of blood T cell repertoires in COVID-19. The V and J ends lost 4 bases and 2 bases, in that order; junction bases with no gene match: 3. The CDR3 spans 14 residues. Germline V lookup: CDR1 SGHNT, CDR2 YYREEE (reference sequence). The repertoire was sequenced with immunoSEQ multiplex PCR; TCRdb's copy has only in-frame clones and lacks some. Of around 150,000 clones in the sample, about 93% were seen once. The chain couples TRBV5-4 to TRBJ1-2; 9 bases agree with TRBD1. Sequenced material: peripheral blood. This receptor was obtained from a woman aged 45-59 years with acute or convalescent COVID-19. CDR3 protein: CASSPGTGNYGYTF. CDR3 nucleotide sequence: TGTGCCAGCAGCCCCGGGACAGGGAACTATGGCTACACCTTC.